The 29 T cell receptor beta chains given below trace back to one sample, sequenced in a study of shared clonotypes between healthy human individuals. Using immunoSEQ multiplex PCR, the repertoire was profiled, and TCRdb retains in-frame clones only, with some absent. The table includes fewer than 2.5 million clones, roughly 93% detected once. The sample consisted of naive CD4+ T cells from PBMCs. Sample subset: CD45RA+ positively selected. These receptors all come from a man younger than 35 in good health. Some clones in this sample may be carry-over from other donors' samples.

The chain links TRBV6-6 to TRBJ1-1; 7 nucleotides align to TRBD1. Germline assignment: CDR1 MNHNY and CDR2 SVGAGI (reference sequence). Unmatched junction bases numbered 4, after V lost 5 bases and J lost 1 base. CDR3 length equals 14 residues. The CDR3 loop reads CASSTDRSNTEAFF. The CDR3 DNA reads TGTGCCAGCAGTACGGACAGGTCGAACACTGAAGCTTTCTTT.

The V and J genes are TRBV7-2 and TRBJ2-5, with D perhaps TRBD2 (6 bases). CDR3 length: 14 residues. V was pared by 5 bases and J by 7 bases, with 17 bases between. Germline CDR1 and CDR2: SGHTA and FQGNSA. This CDR3 is CASSQDFGTGTQYF. Here the CDR3 DNA reads TGTGCCAGCAGCCAAGATTTCGGGACTGGGACCCAGTACTTC.

The chain has TRBV2 and TRBJ1-5, with D tentatively TRBD1 (5 bases). V shed 6 bases and J shed 4 bases, with 16 bases lying between them. Per germline, CDR1 SNHLY and CDR2 FYNNEI. This CDR3 has 15 residues. CDR3 DNA sequence: TGTGCCAGCAGCCAAGGGGCAGGAGAGAATCAGCCCCAGCATTTT. Translating it yields CASSQGAGENQPQHF.

To note about this clone: Other DNA sequences in this sample translate to the same CDR3. The chain carries TRBV7-2 and TRBJ1-1, with D unresolved. This CDR3 has 13 amino acids. V was shortened by 5 bases and J by 1 base, with 8 bases between the two germline ends. The V gene's germline CDR1 is SGHTA and CDR2 FQGNSA. As DNA, the CDR3 is TGTGCCAGCAGCCTCCGACAGAACACTGAAGCTTTCTTT. It encodes CASSLRQNTEAFF.

The rearrangement joins TRBV28 to TRBJ2-1; no clear D gene. Germline V lookup: CDR1 MDHEN, CDR2 SYDVKM. This CDR3 is 13 amino acids long. V was clipped by 5 bases and J by 5 bases, with 10 bases between them. The CDR3 here is CASSVDRNNEQFF. The CDR3 nucleotides are TGTGCCAGCAGTGTCGACCGTAACAATGAGCAGTTCTTC.

The gene calls are TRBV28 and TRBJ1-2; 10 bases are shared with TRBD1. V shed 6 bases and J 4 bases; nucleotides not matched to a gene: 11. The germline V gene encodes CDR1 MDHEN and CDR2 SYDVKM. The CDR3 covers 16 residues. The CDR3 sequence: CASRRQGARLAYGYTF. The CDR3 bases are TGTGCCAGCAGGCGACAGGGGGCGCGCTTGGCCTATGGCTACACCTTC.

As to this clone: Other DNA sequences in the same sample also yield this CDR3. V is TRBV5-1 and J is TRBJ1-1, with D tentatively TRBD1 (5 bases). V dropped 2 bases and J dropped 5 bases, with 7 bases sitting between them. CDR3 length equals 12 residues. Germline V gives CDR1 SGHRS, CDR2 YFSETQ. CDR3 protein: CASSLEGTEAFF. The CDR3 DNA follows: TGCGCCAGCAGCTTAGAGGGGACTGAAGCTTTCTTT.

This chain uses TRBV5-1 with TRBJ2-3, with TRBD2 identical over 8 bases. Unmatched junction bases numbered 10, after V lost 4 bases and J lost 3 bases. The germline gives CDR1 SGHRS, CDR2 YFSETQ. The CDR3 extends over 16 amino acids. In nucleotides, the CDR3 is TGCGCCAGCAGCCCGCAAGCGGGAGTGATTACAGATACGCAGTATTTT. It encodes CASSPQAGVITDTQYF.

Details on this clone: The same CDR3 arises from other DNA sequences in this sample as well. This chain connects TRBV28 to TRBJ1-1; D is possibly TRBD1 (6 bases). V lost 4 bases and J 0 bases, leaving 15 bases between the germline ends. Germline CDR1 is MDHEN and CDR2 is SYDVKM. The CDR3 is 16 residues long. The CDR3 spells CASSSPGHPMNTEAFF. The CDR3 DNA is TGTGCCAGCAGTTCTCCGGGACATCCCATGAACACTGAAGCTTTCTTT.

J is TRBJ2-7 and V is TRBV11-2; D is possibly TRBD2 (6 bases). CDR1 SGHAT and CDR2 FQNNGV come from the germline V gene. The V end was cut by 0 bases, the J end by 1 base, with 13 bases between. The CDR3 runs to 16 residues. The CDR3 coding sequence is TGTGCCAGCAGCTTAGATGCGGGAAGGAGGTCCTACGAGCAGTACTTC. This codes for CASSLDAGRRSYEQYF. The entire variable domain, with the rest obtained from reference TRBV11-2 and TRBJ2-7, is as follows: EAGVAQSPRYKIIEKRQSVAFWCNPISGHATLYWYQQILGQGPKLLIQFQNNGVVDDSQLPKDRFSAERLKGVDSTLKIQPAKLEDSAVYLCASSLDAGRRSYEQYFGPGTRLTVT.

The chain joins TRBV30 to TRBJ2-5; tentative D call: TRBD1 (5 bases). Looked up from germline, CDR1 is GTSNPN and CDR2 is SVGIG (reference sequence). This CDR3 is 12 amino acids long. Trimming left V 5 bases short and J 2 bases short, with 9 bases between. Here the CDR3 DNA reads TGTGCCTGGCACCAGGGTCAAGAGACCCAGTACTTC. Translating gives CAWHQGQETQYF.

The genes are TRBV6-6 and TRBJ2-1; D is ambiguous. V was shortened by 5 bases and J by 9 bases, with 11 bases between the two germline ends. The CDR3 runs 12 residues. Germline V lookup: CDR1 MNHNY, CDR2 SVGAGI (reference sequence). The CDR3 sequence is CASSQPQTEQFF. The CDR3 bases are TGTGCCAGCAGTCAACCCCAGACTGAGCAGTTCTTC.

The J gene is TRBJ1-2, the V gene TRBV5-1; 10 bases align to TRBD1. V lost 3 bases to trimming and J lost 8 bases; unmatched junction nucleotides: 10. The CDR3 is made up of 15 amino acids. CDR1 and CDR2 from the germline V gene are SGHRS and YFSETQ. CDR3 sequence reads: CASSSGQGRVEGYTF. For the CDR3, the DNA is TGCGCCAGCAGCTCGGGACAGGGGAGGGTAGAAGGCTACACCTTC.

In its sample, this clone was seen a few times. At the DNA level, this CDR3 is encoded by other sequences in the same sample as well. The genes are TRBV6-1 and TRBJ1-2; D is uncertain. The ends were cut back, 3 bases at V and 4 bases at J, with 6 bases in the middle. The CDR3 covers 12 residues. Germline V gene sequence: CDR1 MNHNS, CDR2 SASEGT. CDR3 bases: TGTGCCAGCAGTGACCAGCGCTATGGCTACACCTTC. This encodes CASSDQRYGYTF.

In regard to this clone: The same CDR3 is also encoded by other DNA sequences in this sample. This chain links TRBV18 with TRBJ1-1; weak D call: TRBD1 (5 bases). Between the trimmed V and J ends, which lost 2 bases and 4 bases, there was a span of 8 bases. Germline V gives CDR1 KGHSH, CDR2 LQKENI. The CDR3 runs to 13 residues. DNA of the CDR3: TGTGCCAGCTCACCAGGGGGTAGCACTGAAGCTTTCTTT. It codes for CASSPGGSTEAFF.

With respect to this clone: This same CDR3 is encoded by further DNA sequences in the sample. The gene calls are TRBV7-3 and TRBJ2-1, with D hard to call. The CDR3 is 13 amino acids. Germline V gene lookup returns CDR1 SGHTA and CDR2 FQGTGA. Trimming shortened V by 1 base and J by 0 bases, and 1 base separated the two germline ends. This CDR3 is CASSLNSYNEQFF. The CDR3, as DNA: TGTGCCAGCAGCTTAAACTCCTACAATGAGCAGTTCTTC.

On this clone itself: The same CDR3 can be traced to other DNA sequences in this sample. The genes are TRBV6-1 and TRBJ1-4, with D tentatively TRBD1 (5 bases). From germline, CDR1 is MNHNS and CDR2 SASEGT. The CDR3 runs 13 residues. The V and J ends lost 6 bases and 5 bases respectively, with 10 bases between them. CDR3 sequence (DNA): TGTGCCAGCAGCCGGGGGGGGAATGAAAAACTGTTTTTT. Its translation: CASSRGGNEKLFF.

The chain is built from TRBV27 and TRBJ2-1; 9 bases fit TRBD2. This CDR3 has 13 residues. CDR1 is MNHEY and CDR2 is SMNVEV in the germline V gene (reference sequence). Unmatched junction bases numbered 5, after V lost 5 bases and J lost 9 bases. CDR3 sequence reads: CASSGRGGSEQFF. The CDR3 DNA reads as TGTGCCAGCAGTGGGCGGGGGGGCAGTGAGCAGTTCTTC.

The chain joins TRBV4-1 to TRBJ1-5; TRBD1 matches at 8 bases. V gave up 4 bases and J gave up 0 bases; unmatched junction bases: 11. Germline V lookup: CDR1 MGHRA, CDR2 YSYEKL. The CDR3 loop spans 18 amino acids. This CDR3 is CASSPPPTGAYSNQPQHF. CDR3 bases: TGCGCCAGCAGCCCCCCACCGACAGGGGCCTATAGCAATCAGCCCCAGCATTTT.

The genes are TRBV7-7 and TRBJ2-5; TRBD2 might be the D (5 bases). This CDR3 is 14 amino acids long. V gave up 1 base and J gave up 5 bases, with 11 bases separating them. From germline, CDR1 is SSHAT and CDR2 FNYEAQ (reference sequence). CDR3 sequence (DNA): TGTGCCAGCAGCTTAGGCTGGAGGCGCGAGACCCAGTACTTC. It encodes CASSLGWRRETQYF. Together with reference TRBV7-7 and TRBJ2-5, the CDR3 gives the full variable domain: GAGVSQSPRYKVTKRGQDVTLRCDPISSHATLYWYQQALGQGPEFLTYFNYEAQPDKSGLPSDRFSAERPEGSISTLTIQRTEQRDSAMYRCASSLGWRRETQYFGPGTRLLVL.

This clone was recorded only once. The same CDR3 arises from other DNA sequences in this sample as well. The CDR3 loop reads CASSIPSGSTDTQYF. The DNA for the CDR3 is TGTGCCAGTAGTATCCCTAGCGGCTCCACAGATACGCAGTATTTT. This chain joins TRBV19 and TRBJ2-3; 7 nucleotides align to TRBD2. Germline V lookup: CDR1 LNHDA, CDR2 SQIVND (reference sequence). CDR3 size: 15 residues. Trimming cost V 3 bases and J 2 bases; bases outside gene matches: 5.

V usage is TRBV5-4 and J usage is TRBJ1-4; 9 bases agree with TRBD1. Germline assignment: CDR1 SGHNT and CDR2 YYREEE (reference sequence). This CDR3 is 17 amino acids long. Trimming removed 3 bases from V and 3 bases from J; junction bases left unmatched: 9. The CDR3 DNA is TGTGCCAGCAGCTCCGGCGGGACAGGGACCTCTAATGAAAAACTGTTTTTT. Translating gives CASSSGGTGTSNEKLFF.

The rearrangement uses TRBV7-6 and TRBJ2-3; no reliable D call. V was trimmed by 5 bases and J by 2 bases, leaving 8 bases between them. The CDR3 runs 13 residues. Germline V gene data show CDR1 as SGHVS and CDR2 as FNYEAQ. The CDR3 DNA follows: TGTGCCAGCAGCCTCGAGATCACAGATACGCAGTATTTT. This gives the protein CASSLEITDTQYF. The variable domain in full, completed from reference TRBV7-6 and TRBJ2-3, reads GAGVSQSPRYKVTKRGQDVALRCDPISGHVSLYWYRQALGQGPEFLTYFNYEAQQDKSGLPNDRFSAERPEGSISTLTIQRTEQRDSAMYRCASSLEITDTQYFGPGTRLTVL.

In its sample, this clone was seen once. The chain carries TRBV11-2 and TRBJ1-4, with D possibly TRBD1 on 5 matching bases. Trimming left V 1 base short and J 8 bases short, with 11 bases between. From germline, CDR1 is SGHAT and CDR2 FQNNGV. The CDR3 runs to 14 residues. For the CDR3, the DNA is TGTGCCAGCAGCTTAGGGGGGAGTCGCGAAAAACTGTTTTTT. Translating it yields CASSLGGSREKLFF.

As concerns this clone: The same CDR3 is also encoded by other DNA sequences in this sample. The rearrangement uses TRBV7-9 and TRBJ2-3, with a tentative D call TRBD2 (5 bases). Germline lookup yields CDR1 SEHNR and CDR2 FQNEAQ (reference sequence). The CDR3 runs to 14 residues. Deletions cut 5 bases from V and 2 bases from J, with 11 bases between. This CDR3 is CASSPRRTTDTQYF. Here the CDR3 DNA reads TGTGCCAGCAGCCCTCGGAGGACCACAGATACGCAGTATTTT.

The genes are TRBV27 and TRBJ2-3; no clear D. The CDR3 extends over 12 amino acids. Trimming left V 6 bases short and J 1 base short, with 5 bases between. Germline lookup yields CDR1 MNHEY and CDR2 SMNVEV (reference sequence). For the CDR3, the DNA is TGTGCCAGCAGCCAACGCACAGATACGCAGTATTTT. Translating gives CASSQRTDTQYF.

Regarding this clone: Additional DNA sequences in this sample encode the identical CDR3. This chain uses TRBV7-2 with TRBJ1-5; tentatively, D is TRBD1 (6 bases). Germline V gene sequence: CDR1 SGHTA, CDR2 FQGNSA. This CDR3 has 14 amino acids. V was pared by 1 base and J by 7 bases, with 11 bases between. CDR3 loop: CASSLGGGGQPQHF. Written as DNA, the CDR3 is TGTGCCAGCAGCTTAGGAGGGGGGGGACAGCCCCAGCATTTT.

Turning to this clone: Other DNA sequences in this specimen translate into the identical CDR3. The rearrangement links TRBV5-1 to TRBJ2-5, with 9 bases fitting TRBD2. This CDR3 has 16 residues. Per the germline V gene, CDR1 is SGHRS and CDR2 is YFSETQ. J lost 1 base, V lost 0 bases, and 4 bases had no gene match. CDR3 region: CASSLGGSGSQETQYF. The CDR3 region has the DNA TGCGCCAGCAGCTTGGGAGGTAGCGGGAGCCAAGAGACCCAGTACTTC.

J is TRBJ1-1 and V is TRBV28; D is perhaps TRBD1 (5 bases). V was clipped by 6 bases and J by 3 bases, with 14 bases between them. Per germline, CDR1 MDHEN and CDR2 SYDVKM. The CDR3 length is 14 residues. CDR3 sequence: CASRRQLGDTEAFF. The CDR3 nucleotides read TGTGCCAGCAGGCGACAACTGGGGGACACTGAAGCTTTCTTT. The variable domain in full, with the rest retrieved from reference TRBV28 and TRBJ1-1, is DVKVTQSSRYLVKRTGEKVFLECVQDMDHENMFWYRQDPGLGLRLIYFSYDVKMKEKGDIPEGYSVSREKKERFSLILESASTNQTSMYLCASRRQLGDTEAFFGQGTRLTVV.